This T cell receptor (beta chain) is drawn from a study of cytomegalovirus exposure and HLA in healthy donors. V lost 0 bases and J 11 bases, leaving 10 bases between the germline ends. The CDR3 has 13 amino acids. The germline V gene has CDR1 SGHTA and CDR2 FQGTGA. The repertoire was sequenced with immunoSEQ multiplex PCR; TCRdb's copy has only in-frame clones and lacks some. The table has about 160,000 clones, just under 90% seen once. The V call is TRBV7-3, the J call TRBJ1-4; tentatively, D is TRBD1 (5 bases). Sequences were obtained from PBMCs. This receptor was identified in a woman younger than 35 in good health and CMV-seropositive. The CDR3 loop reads CASSLTRGLKLFF. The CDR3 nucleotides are TGTGCCAGCAGCTTAACAAGGGGCCTCAAACTGTTTTTT.